These 30 T cell receptor beta chains share one sample of origin, sequenced in a study of T-cell reconstitution after alpha-beta-depleted transplantation in children. Construction of the TCRbeta library involved unique molecular identifiers. Each CDR3 protein is one row after TCRdb ran MiXCR on the PCR reads. The profile shows 550,000 to 800,000 distinct CDR3 sequences, around 13% of them singletons. This material consisted of PBMCs, taken before TCRalphabeta/CD19-depleted stem cell transplant. The origin of the receptors is a girl between 2 and 10 years old with congenital amegakaryocytic thrombocytopenia, due to receive a stem cell transplant.

This clonotype was recorded at least ten times. This chain links TRBV29-1 with TRBJ2-3, with D perhaps TRBD2 (6 bases). The V gene's germline CDR1 is SQVTM and CDR2 ANQGSEA. This CDR3 region has 15 residues. V shed 6 bases and J shed 4 bases, with 20 bases lying between them. CDR3 sequence: CSVAKPGLRPDTQYF. The CDR3 bases are TGCAGCGTCGCGAAGCCGGGACTGCGGCCAGATACGCAGTATTTT.

CDR3 sequence: CASSPGQVGVEQYF. CDR3 nucleotides: TGTGCCAGCAGCCCGGGACAGGTAGGAGTAGAGCAGTACTTC. V is TRBV7-8 and J is TRBJ2-7; 8 positions match TRBD1. Trimming took 5 bases from V and 7 from J; bases not matched to a gene: 10. Per germline, CDR1 SGHVS and CDR2 FQNEAQ. The CDR3 runs to 14 residues.

This clonotype has ten or more counts. The chain employs TRBV12-3 or TRBV12-4 and TRBJ2-5; the D call may be TRBD1 or TRBD2 (6 bases each). This CDR3 contains 17 residues. Trimming took off 5 bases at V and 5 bases at J, with 24 bases between the two ends. As DNA, the CDR3 is TGTGCCAGCAGTCCACCCGGGGGCGGGCTCCTTGAGGAGACCCAGTACTTC. Amino acid sequence: CASSPPGGGLLEETQYF.

This clonotype came up many times. V usage is TRBV20-1 and J usage is TRBJ2-1; D remains ambiguous. Germline values: CDR1 DFQATT, CDR2 SNEGSKA (reference sequence). This CDR3 contains 14 residues. Deletions cut 4 bases from V and 0 bases from J, with 10 bases between. The CDR3 coding sequence is TGCAGTGCTAAGGACCGACACTCCTACAATGAGCAGTTCTTC. Protein: CSAKDRHSYNEQFF.

The J gene is TRBJ2-3, the V gene TRBV5-1; TRBD2 aligns across 8 bases. CDR3 length: 16 amino acids. Looked up from germline, CDR1 is SGHRS and CDR2 is YFSETQ. V gave up 2 bases and J gave up 5 bases; unmatched junction bases: 10. DNA for the CDR3: TGCGCCAGCAGCTTCCGCGCGGGAGGAGCGGGAGATACGCAGTATTTT. Its translation is CASSFRAGGAGDTQYF.

This clonotype has a count of ten or more. This chain uses TRBV27 with TRBJ2-7; 8 bases are a match to TRBD1. Germline assignment: CDR1 MNHEY and CDR2 SMNVEV (reference sequence). V trimming: 2 bases; J trimming: 0 bases; junction bases outside the gene matches: 3. The CDR3 contains 15 residues. CDR3 region: CASSLLGQGSYEQYF. CDR3 in DNA: TGTGCCAGCAGTTTACTCGGACAGGGCTCCTACGAGCAGTACTTC.

CDR3 bases: TGCGCCAGCAGCCAAGACGCGACTTACAATGAGCAGTTCTTC. Protein: CASSQDATYNEQFF. V is TRBV4-1 and J is TRBJ2-1; D remains unclear. Looked up from germline, CDR1 is MGHRA and CDR2 is YSYEKL. The CDR3 runs 14 residues. V lost 0 bases and J 4 bases, leaving 7 bases between the germline ends.

This clonotype was seen ten or more times. The chain couples TRBV20-1 to TRBJ2-7; 10 bases line up with TRBD2. Germline V gives CDR1 DFQATT, CDR2 SNEGSKA (reference sequence). The length of the CDR3 is 13 residues. The V gene end was trimmed by 0 bases and the J gene end by 8 bases; junction bases not matched to a gene: 4. The CDR3: CSARDPSGSQQYF. CDR3 bases: TGCAGTGCTAGAGATCCTAGCGGGAGTCAGCAGTACTTC.

J is TRBJ1-1 and V is TRBV12-3 or TRBV12-4; D gene uncertain. The V end was cut by 6 bases, the J end by 0 bases, with 14 bases between. The CDR3 is made up of 15 amino acids. CDR3 bases: TGTGCCAGCAGCCACCTCTGGACGGTGAACACTGAAGCTTTCTTT. It translates to CASSHLWTVNTEAFF.

This clonotype showed up many times. The chain combines TRBV5-1 with TRBJ2-7; either TRBD1 or TRBD2 may supply D (5 bases each). From germline, CDR1 is SGHRS and CDR2 YFSETQ. Trimming took 0 bases from V and 0 from J, leaving 10 bases between them. There are 15 residues in the CDR3. The CDR3 DNA follows: TGCGCCAGCAGCTTGGCCGGGACGTCCTCCTACGAGCAGTACTTC. Translation: CASSLAGTSSYEQYF.

This clonotype was counted ten times or more. This rearrangement joins TRBV5-1 to TRBJ2-7; D call uncertain. The CDR3 totals 15 residues. V was pared by 0 bases and J by 3 bases, with 13 bases between. Germline V lookup: CDR1 SGHRS, CDR2 YFSETQ. The CDR3 DNA reads as TGCGCCAGCAGCTTGGGGGCAGGTTTACACTACGAGCAGTACTTC. This encodes CASSLGAGLHYEQYF.

This clonotype was recorded many times. The chain has TRBV5-5 and TRBJ2-6; a weak D match, TRBD1 (6 bases). This CDR3 spans 16 amino acids. The V gene's germline CDR1 is SGHKS and CDR2 YYEKEE (reference sequence). Trimming removed 4 bases from V and 2 bases from J, with 13 bases in between. The CDR3, as DNA: TGTGCCAGCAGCACAGTAACAGGGCCTGGGGCCAACGTCCTGACTTTC. Translating it yields CASSTVTGPGANVLTF.

The CDR3 DNA follows: TGTGCCAGCAGACGGGGACAGGGGTATACTGAAGCTTTCTTT. Translation gives CASRRGQGYTEAFF. This chain joins TRBV5-5 and TRBJ1-1; TRBD1 matches at 10 bases. The trim removed 5 bases at V and 5 bases at J, leaving 6 bases unmatched. This CDR3 contains 14 residues. From germline, CDR1 is SGHKS and CDR2 YYEKEE (reference sequence).

A remark on this clonotype: A much larger clone differs by one base, so this may be a read error. This chain links TRBV6-6 with TRBJ2-7; D may be TRBD1 (5 bases). Germline V gene data show CDR1 as MNHNY and CDR2 as SVGAGI (reference sequence). The germline V and J ends were trimmed by 10 bases and 4 bases, with 17 bases remaining between them. This CDR3 has 13 residues. CDR3 nucleotides: TGTGCCATCAGACAGAGGAGTACTTACGAGCAGTACTTC. Protein product: CAIRQRSTYEQYF.

This clonotype was counted ten times or more. The chain is built from TRBV6-5 and TRBJ2-7; D uncertain. V lost 0 bases and J 3 bases, leaving 6 bases between the germline ends. There are 13 residues in the CDR3. From germline, CDR1 is MNHEY and CDR2 SVGAGI. CDR3 DNA sequence: TGTGCCAGCAGTTACTCTCGGTACTACGAGCAGTACTTC. The encoded protein is CASSYSRYYEQYF.

The chain employs TRBV4-1 and TRBJ1-5; no firm D call. V was clipped by 0 bases and J by 4 bases, with 7 bases between them. The CDR3 length is 14 residues. CDR1 and CDR2 from the germline V gene are MGHRA and YSYEKL. The CDR3 DNA sequence: TGCGCCAGCAGCCAAGATAGCGAGAATCAGCCCCAGCATTTT. Protein product: CASSQDSENQPQHF.

This clonotype was detected many times. The chain uses TRBV7-9 and TRBJ2-7, with 14 positions matching TRBD2. There are 16 residues in the CDR3. V lost 1 base and J lost 5; bases outside the gene matches: 4. Germline V gene lookup returns CDR1 SEHNR and CDR2 FQNEAQ (reference sequence). The CDR3 loop reads CASSLVPGLAGDEQYF. For the CDR3, the DNA is TGTGCCAGCAGCTTAGTCCCGGGACTAGCGGGAGACGAGCAGTACTTC.

CDR3 residues: CASSLALLAGAYNEQFF. CDR3 DNA sequence: TGTGCCAGCAGCTTAGCTCTCCTAGCGGGAGCCTACAATGAGCAGTTCTTC. The genes are TRBV7-9 and TRBJ2-1; 10 nucleotides align to TRBD2. This CDR3 is 17 amino acids long. In germline, CDR1 is SEHNR, CDR2 FQNEAQ (reference sequence). With V trimmed by 0 bases and J by 2 bases, 4 bases remained unmatched. Using reference TRBV7-9 and TRBJ2-1 for the parts outside the CDR3, the full variable domain is DTGVSQNPRHKITKRGQNVTFRCDPISEHNRLYWYRQTLGQGPEFLTYFQNEAQLEKSRLLSDRFSAERPKGSFSTLEIQRTEQGDSAMYLCASSLALLAGAYNEQFFGPGTRLTVL.

The chain joins TRBV27 to TRBJ2-1, with D perhaps matching TRBD2 (6 bases). With 6 bases removed from V and 4 bases from J, the gap between germline ends came to 16 bases. CDR1 is MNHEY and CDR2 is SMNVEV in the germline V gene (reference sequence). The CDR3 spans 15 residues. The CDR3 coding sequence is TGTGCCAGCAGACTAGCCGAGAACATATACAATGAGCAGTTCTTC. Its translation is CASRLAENIYNEQFF.

The CDR3 region is CASSLGQTLDTQYF. CDR3 bases: TGTGCCAGCAGCTTGGGGCAGACCTTAGATACGCAGTATTTT. This rearrangement joins TRBV5-5 to TRBJ2-3; D remains unclear. CDR3 length equals 14 residues. The V end was cut by 0 bases, the J end by 5 bases, with 10 bases between. The germline CDR1 and CDR2 sequences are SGHKS and YYEKEE (reference sequence).

This clonotype was detected ten times or more. This chain uses TRBV4-1 with TRBJ2-5; tentative D call: TRBD2 (5 bases). V lost 3 bases and J lost 7, with 15 bases in between. This CDR3 has 14 amino acids. Germline CDR1 and CDR2: MGHRA and YSYEKL. In DNA form, the CDR3 reads TGCGCCAGCAGCCAGGTAGACTATGGAGGGACCCAGTACTTC. This gives the protein CASSQVDYGGTQYF.

The count of this clonotype is one. As the CDR3 is not closed by the conserved phenylalanine or tryptophan, this likely results from a read error. This chain connects TRBV2 to TRBJ2-1; 10 bases match TRBD1. The CDR3 loop spans 14 amino acids. Per germline, CDR1 SNHLY and CDR2 FYNNEI. With V trimmed by 8 bases and J by 3 bases, 4 bases remained unmatched. The DNA of the CDR3 is TGTGCCAGCGGAAGGGACAGGGGCTACAATGAGCAGTTCTTG. Its translation: CASGRDRGYNEQFL.

This chain's CDR3 is CASSPLQLMNTEAFF. The CDR3, as DNA: TGTGCCAGCAGCCCTTTACAGCTTATGAACACTGAAGCTTTCTTT. The rearrangement uses TRBV7-3 and TRBJ1-1; D gene ambiguous. The CDR3 is 15 amino acids. In germline, CDR1 is SGHTA, CDR2 FQGTGA. V dropped 5 bases and J dropped 0 bases, with 13 bases sitting between them.

This sequence joins TRBV20-1 and TRBJ2-3; D unresolved. The germline V gene has CDR1 DFQATT and CDR2 SNEGSKA (reference sequence). The CDR3 consists of 14 residues. The germline V and J ends were trimmed by 1 base and 2 bases, with 10 bases remaining between them. The CDR3 spells CSARGVSITDTQYF. CDR3 in DNA: TGCAGTGCTAGAGGGGTCAGCATCACAGATACGCAGTATTTT.

The table lists this clonotype with a few counts. The rearrangement uses TRBV12-3 or TRBV12-4 and TRBJ2-3; TRBD1 matches at 7 bases. V was clipped by 5 bases and J by 4 bases; unmatched bases: 6. The CDR3 is made up of 14 amino acids. Here the CDR3 DNA reads TGTGCCAGCAGTCCGACGACAGGGCCAGATACGCAGTATTTT. Residues: CASSPTTGPDTQYF.

Of note for this clonotype: The germline gene is not matched at one end of the junction; a read error may be the cause. DNA of the CDR3: TGTGCCAGCAGTATAGCGATCACAGATACGAAGTATTTT. Amino acid sequence: CASSIAITDTKYF. The rearrangement joins TRBV12-3 or TRBV12-4 to TRBJ2-3; a weak D match, TRBD2 (5 bases). The CDR3 spans 13 residues.

At least ten counts were recorded for this clonotype. The chain has TRBV4-1 and TRBJ2-7; 13 bases map to TRBD2. Trimming removed 5 bases from V and 7 bases from J; junction bases left unmatched: 5. CDR1 is MGHRA and CDR2 is YSYEKL in the germline V gene. The CDR3 is 14 residues long. CDR3 sequence reads: CASSYGLAGAEQYF. The CDR3 DNA reads as TGCGCCAGCAGCTATGGACTAGCGGGAGCTGAGCAGTACTTC.

The V and J genes are TRBV5-1 and TRBJ2-7, with 9 bases lining up with TRBD2. V shed 0 bases and J 6 bases; nucleotides not matched to a gene: 4. The CDR3 is 14 amino acids. CDR1 SGHRS and CDR2 YFSETQ come from the germline V gene. This chain's CDR3 is CASSLEAGGAEQYF. The DNA for the CDR3 is TGCGCCAGCAGCTTGGAAGCGGGAGGCGCCGAGCAGTACTTC.

This clonotype was seen many times. The chain uses TRBV20-1 and TRBJ2-4; a weak D match, TRBD1 (5 bases). The V gene's germline CDR1 is DFQATT and CDR2 SNEGSKA (reference sequence). The V end was cut by 1 base, the J end by 5 bases, with 9 bases between. The length of the CDR3 is 13 residues. The CDR3 is CSARGWGQNIQYF. DNA of the CDR3: TGCAGTGCTAGAGGTTGGGGCCAAAACATTCAGTACTTC.

At least ten counts were recorded for this clonotype. The chain couples TRBV29-1 to TRBJ2-1; TRBD2 matches 7 bases. CDR3 size: 13 residues. Germline trimming cut 3 bases from V and 7 bases from J; bases unmatched to any gene: 6. Germline loops: CDR1 SQVTM, CDR2 ANQGSEA. DNA of the CDR3: TGCAGCGTTGAGAGGACTAGTGTGAATGAGCAGTTCTTC. Translation gives CSVERTSVNEQFF.